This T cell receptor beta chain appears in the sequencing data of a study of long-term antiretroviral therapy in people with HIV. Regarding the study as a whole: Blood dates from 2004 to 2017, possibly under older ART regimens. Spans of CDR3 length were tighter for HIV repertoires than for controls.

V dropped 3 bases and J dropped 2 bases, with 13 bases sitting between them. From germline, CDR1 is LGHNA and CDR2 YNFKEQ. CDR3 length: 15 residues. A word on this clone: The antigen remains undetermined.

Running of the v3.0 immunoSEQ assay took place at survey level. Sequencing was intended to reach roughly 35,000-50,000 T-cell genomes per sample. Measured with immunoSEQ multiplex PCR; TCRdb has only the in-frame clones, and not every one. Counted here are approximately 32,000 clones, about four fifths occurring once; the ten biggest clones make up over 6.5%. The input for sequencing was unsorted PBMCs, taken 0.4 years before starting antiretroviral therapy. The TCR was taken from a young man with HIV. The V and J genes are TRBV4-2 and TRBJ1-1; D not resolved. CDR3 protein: CASSQRNEGNTEAFF. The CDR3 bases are TGTGCCAGCAGCCAGAGGAACGAGGGTAACACTGAAGCTTTCTTT.